This TCR beta chain stems from a study of identical twins. Via MiXCR, TCRdb re-called the 5' RACE reads, giving one row per CDR3 protein. The sample includes under 500,000 distinct CDR3 sequences, roughly an eighth of them seen just once. This clonotype was seen many times. This same sample was also taken into another study, of yellow fever vaccine responses in identical twins.

Material for sequencing was CD4+ T cells sorted from blood. The sequence was collected from a woman younger than 35 in good health.

CDR3 sequence: CASSLDGFYGYTF. The CDR3 DNA reads as TGCGCCAGCAGCTTGGACGGGTTCTATGGCTACACCTTC. The genes are TRBV5-1 and TRBJ1-2, with D hard to call. The length of the CDR3 is 13 residues. Germline CDR1 and CDR2: SGHRS and YFSETQ. The V end was cut by 0 bases, the J end by 4 bases, with 7 bases between. The full variable domain, with the rest looked up from reference TRBV5-1 and TRBJ1-2, is KAGVTQTPRYLIKTRGQQVTLSCSPISGHRSVSWYQQTPGQGLQFLFEYFSETQRNKGNFPGRFSGRQFSNSRSEMNVSTLELGDSALYLCASSLDGFYGYTFGSGTRLTVV.